The source of this T cell receptor beta chain is a study of lymphopenia after photon versus proton radiotherapy. Findings of the study overall: Oligoclonal CD8+ Temra expansion after nadir drove photon patients' diversity drop. Only patients who died were analyzed for survival; proton advantage is unproven.

This clone was detected only once. Its target is not known. TCRdb's copy holds only in-frame clones and misses some; the assay was immunoSEQ multiplex PCR. The data hold 25,000 to 30,000 clones, with approximately 89% observed a single time. Germline-derived CDR1 and CDR2 are LNHDA and SQIVND (reference sequence). The CDR3 contains 16 residues. J was trimmed by 7 bases and V by 6 bases; bases with no gene match: 10. Here the sequenced sample was peripheral blood, taken from a patient treated with photon-based radiotherapy. V is TRBV19 and J is TRBJ2-2; 11 bases are shared with TRBD2. The TCR sequence derives from a man aged 30 to 39 with gastric cancer. DNA for the CDR3: TGTGCCAGTAGAGCCTCTAGCGGGAGGAAGATCGGGGAGCTGTTTTTT. It yields the protein CASRASSGRKIGELFF.